This TCR beta chain was observed in a study of T cells after yellow fever vaccination. The authors made TCR cDNA by 5'RACE template switching, adding a universal primer site and UMIs. TCRdb called the 5' RACE reads again in MiXCR, with one record for every CDR3 protein. The data hold about 360,000 distinct CDR3 sequences, with approximately 5.7% observed a single time. Overall study findings and caveats: A large majority of primary-vaccination clones showed up again after the booster (about 96% CD4, roughly 88% CD8). The presence of abundant clonotypes contaminating from the bulk population was possible in FACS-sorted repertoires.

Details on this clonotype: Its antigen remains unknown.

This CDR3 region has 13 residues. Germline CDR1 GTSNPN, CDR2 SVGIG (reference sequence). V lost 4 bases and J lost 2, with 9 bases in between. J is TRBJ2-1 and V is TRBV30, with D perhaps matching TRBD2 (6 bases). The sequence derives from a man aged 25-40 years who received the YFV17D yellow fever vaccine. The specimen comprised PBMCs, sampled 5 days after the yellow fever booster vaccination. CDR3 bases: TGTGCCTGGAACCGCGGGGCCTACAATGAGCAGTTCTTC. Protein product: CAWNRGAYNEQFF.